This T cell receptor beta chain was identified in a study of blood T cell repertoires in COVID-19. Study background: There were acute and convalescent COVID-19 samples, and they came from the United States, Italy and Spain. Sources were T cells, B-cell-depleted T cells, or PBMCs; the material itself was cDNA or gDNA.

The CDR3 has 15 amino acids. V lost 4 bases and J lost 0, with 9 bases in between. Germline V CDR1 and CDR2: SNHLY, FYNNEI. Authors' data handling: The assay estimated nucleated cells by amplifying reference gene primers. Clones were read by immunoSEQ multiplex PCR, and TCRdb kept only the in-frame ones, dropping some. D and trimming come from the DNA, and the V and J calls and clone size come from that table. The table has about 230,000 clones, around 78% seen once. The J gene is TRBJ1-4, the V gene TRBV2; D is uncertain. The TCR originated in a woman aged 70-85 years with active or convalescent COVID-19. Input material: peripheral blood. The CDR3 sequence is CASSVQPATNEKLFF. The CDR3 DNA is TGTGCCAGCAGTGTACAGCCTGCAACTAATGAAAAACTGTTTTTT.